One and the same sample provided the 29 T cell receptor beta chains below, sequenced in a study of T cell responses to AZD1222 COVID-19 vaccine. Sequenced by immunoSEQ multiplex PCR; TCRdb stores in-frame clones only, minus some. The profile covers fewer than 120,000 clones, with over 75% appearing a single time and 4.6% taken by the ten largest. Source: peripheral blood, taken on day 0 of AZD1222 vaccination. These receptors were taken from an adult in good health.

V gene TRBV7-3 combines with J gene TRBJ1-3, with 7 bases aligning to TRBD1. This CDR3 contains 13 residues. CDR1 is SGHTA and CDR2 is FQGTGA in the germline V gene. The trim removed 1 base at V and 8 bases at J, leaving 2 bases unmatched. The CDR3 DNA reads as TGTGCCAGCAGCTTAAGCAGGGGGGACACCATATATTTT. It translates to CASSLSRGDTIYF. The full variable domain, with the rest looked up from reference TRBV7-3 and TRBJ1-3, is GAGVSQTPSNKVTEKGKYVELRCDPISGHTALYWYRQSLGQGPEFLIYFQGTGAADDSGLPNDRFFAVRPEGSVSTLKIQRTERGDSAVYLCASSLSRGDTIYFGEGSWLTVV.

CDR3 DNA sequence: TGCGCCAGCAGCTTGGGCACAGGCCCCCCCGAGCAGTACTTC. Translating gives CASSLGTGPPEQYF. This rearrangement joins TRBV5-1 to TRBJ2-7; D might be TRBD1 (5 bases). Trimming took off 0 bases at V and 6 bases at J, with 13 bases between the two ends. CDR1 is SGHRS and CDR2 is YFSETQ in the germline V gene. The CDR3 spans 14 residues.

The V gene is TRBV7-8, the J gene TRBJ1-2; no clear D. This CDR3 is 11 amino acids long. The V and J ends lost 5 bases and 10 bases respectively, with 11 bases between them. Germline CDR1 is SGHVS and CDR2 is FQNEAQ. The DNA for the CDR3 is TGTGCCAGCAGCCCCAGTGTAATCTACACCTTC. Translating it yields CASSPSVIYTF.

The chain employs TRBV18 and TRBJ2-2; no clear D gene. There are 15 residues in the CDR3. Trimming shortened V by 5 bases and J by 3 bases, and 13 bases separated the two germline ends. CDR1 is KGHSH, CDR2 LQKENI, per germline. The CDR3 DNA is TGTGCCAGCTCATCCAGGTCCCTCTACACCGGGGAGCTGTTTTTT. This codes for CASSSRSLYTGELFF.

This clone showed up just a few times. V usage is TRBV2 and J usage is TRBJ1-2, with D hard to call. CDR3 length: 12 amino acids. The V gene's germline CDR1 is SNHLY and CDR2 FYNNEI. Trimming removed 8 bases at V and 4 bases at J, with 11 bases between. CDR3 sequence (DNA): TGTGCCAGCTTTGAGACACCCTATGGCTACACCTTC. This sequence encodes CASFETPYGYTF.

This clone was detected a few times. Here the CDR3 reads CASSLERFRPQHF. The CDR3 region has the DNA TGTGCCAGCAGTTTAGAGAGGTTTCGGCCCCAGCATTTT. The chain links TRBV12-3 or TRBV12-4 to TRBJ1-5; D is unclear. Trimming left V 1 base short and J 9 bases short, with 10 bases between. This CDR3 is built from 13 residues.

The chain recombines TRBV5-8 with TRBJ1-1; 8 bases map to TRBD1. With 2 bases clipped from V and 0 bases from J, the junction kept 3 bases outside the gene matches. The length of the CDR3 is 15 residues. The V gene's germline CDR1 is SGHTS and CDR2 YDEGEE. The CDR3 sequence: CASSFGQGMNTEAFF. The CDR3 DNA reads TGTGCCAGCAGCTTCGGACAGGGCATGAACACTGAAGCTTTCTTT.

The chain uses TRBV27 and TRBJ1-2, with D unresolved. This CDR3 has 12 amino acids. V dropped 6 bases and J dropped 8 bases, with 13 bases sitting between them. Germline values: CDR1 MNHEY, CDR2 SMNVEV (reference sequence). CDR3 nucleotides: TGTGCCAGCAGCTCGACACCTGGGGGCTACACCTTC. Amino acids: CASSSTPGGYTF.

The chain uses TRBV6-5 and TRBJ2-1, with 7 bases aligning to TRBD2. This CDR3 is built from 16 residues. CDR1 and CDR2 from the germline V gene are MNHEY and SVGAGI. The trim removed 0 bases at V and 2 bases at J, leaving 4 bases unmatched. The CDR3 sequence is CASSYSLLAPYNEQFF. DNA for the CDR3: TGTGCCAGCAGTTACTCGTTACTAGCGCCCTACAATGAGCAGTTCTTC.

The chain couples TRBV19 to TRBJ1-5, with D possibly being TRBD1 (6 bases). Trimming removed 4 bases at V and 2 bases at J, with 9 bases between. CDR3 size: 14 residues. CDR1 LNHDA and CDR2 SQIVND come from the germline V gene (reference sequence). The CDR3 region is CASSKDRGNQPQHF. The CDR3 region has the DNA TGTGCCAGTAGTAAGGACAGAGGCAATCAGCCCCAGCATTTT.

V gene TRBV7-9 combines with J gene TRBJ2-3; 7 nucleotides agree with TRBD2. This CDR3 spans 15 amino acids. The J segment lost 0 bases and the V segment lost 0 bases, leaving 0 bases of the junction unmatched. The V gene's germline CDR1 is SEHNR and CDR2 FQNEAQ (reference sequence). CDR3 region: CASSLAGGSTDTQYF. The CDR3 coding sequence is TGTGCCAGCAGCTTAGCGGGAGGGAGCACAGATACGCAGTATTTT. Full variable domain (remainder filled in from reference TRBV7-9 and TRBJ2-3): DTGVSQNPRHKITKRGQNVTFRCDPISEHNRLYWYRQTLGQGPEFLTYFQNEAQLEKSRLLSDRFSAERPKGSFSTLEIQRTEQGDSAMYLCASSLAGGSTDTQYFGPGTRLTVL.

This clone was detected once. CDR3 residues: CASGLGQGRQNSPLHF. The CDR3 DNA reads as TGCGCCAGCGGTCTGGGACAGGGAAGGCAGAATTCACCCCTCCACTTT. The V call is TRBV4-3, the J call TRBJ1-6; 9 bases line up with TRBD1. CDR1 LGHNA and CDR2 YSLEER come from the germline V gene. J gave up 7 bases and V 8 bases, and 12 bases lay outside the gene matches. There are 16 residues in the CDR3.

The rearrangement uses TRBV5-5 and TRBJ1-2; tentative D call: TRBD1 (6 bases). V was clipped by 2 bases and J by 4 bases, with 12 bases between them. CDR3 length equals 14 residues. The germline CDR1 and CDR2 sequences are SGHKS and YYEKEE (reference sequence). CDR3 in amino acids: CASSFSGVGYGYTF. CDR3 coding DNA: TGTGCCAGCAGCTTTTCAGGGGTGGGCTATGGCTACACCTTC.

The rearrangement joins TRBV10-2 to TRBJ2-5; D may be TRBD1 (6 bases). Trimming stripped 2 bases from V and 3 bases from J, with 13 bases between. This CDR3 is built from 15 residues. Germline CDR1 WSHSY, CDR2 SAAADI. CDR3 loop: CASSEHTGYKETQYF. For the CDR3, the DNA is TGCGCCAGCAGTGAGCACACAGGGTACAAAGAGACCCAGTACTTC.

This chain connects TRBV7-2 to TRBJ1-1; unclear D gene. The CDR3 is 15 amino acids. CDR1 and CDR2 (germline): SGHTA, FQGNSA. V was trimmed by 4 bases and J by 0 bases, leaving 12 bases between them. This chain's CDR3 is CASSYNRVMNTEAFF. In DNA, the CDR3 is TGTGCCAGCAGCTACAACCGGGTCATGAACACTGAAGCTTTCTTT.

This clone was counted a single time. J is TRBJ2-2 and V is TRBV5-4; D gene uncertain. The V end was cut by 5 bases, the J end by 4 bases, with 12 bases between. Per germline, CDR1 SGHNT and CDR2 YYREEE (reference sequence). The CDR3 has 14 amino acids. DNA of the CDR3: TGTGCCAGCAGGCTACTGCTGAGCACCGGGGAGCTGTTTTTT. Residues: CASRLLLSTGELFF.

This clone appeared a few times. This sequence joins TRBV28 and TRBJ2-2; D is perhaps TRBD1 (6 bases). V was clipped by 3 bases and J by 8 bases, with 10 bases between them. Germline loops: CDR1 MDHEN, CDR2 SYDVKM. This CDR3 has 13 amino acids. The CDR3: CASSLRGSGELFF. The CDR3 DNA reads TGTGCCAGCAGTTTGAGGGGGTCGGGGGAGCTGTTTTTT.

J is TRBJ2-3 and V is TRBV27; the D is unclear. The CDR3 covers 14 residues. The germline gives CDR1 MNHEY, CDR2 SMNVEV (reference sequence). Deletions cut 4 bases from V and 0 bases from J, with 8 bases between. The CDR3 loop reads CASSWTGSTDTQYF. The CDR3 DNA sequence: TGTGCCAGCAGTTGGACCGGTAGCACAGATACGCAGTATTTT.

The V and J genes are TRBV9 and TRBJ1-1; D is uncertain. The CDR3 is made up of 13 amino acids. V was clipped by 0 bases and J by 4 bases, with 7 bases between them. Germline V gene data show CDR1 as SGDLS and CDR2 as YYNGEE. CDR3 region: CASSVGGITEAFF. Written as DNA, the CDR3 is TGTGCCAGCAGCGTAGGAGGGATCACTGAAGCTTTCTTT.

CDR3 bases: TGCAGCGTGGGACTCGGATGGAGCGAGCAGTACTTC. It specifies CSVGLGWSEQYF. The chain has TRBV29-1 and TRBJ2-7; a possible D gene is TRBD2 (6 bases). Germline V gives CDR1 SQVTM, CDR2 ANQGSEA. Trimming stripped 6 bases from V and 6 bases from J, with 15 bases between. The CDR3 runs 12 residues.

This chain joins TRBV14 and TRBJ1-1; D call uncertain. V gave up 4 bases and J gave up 5 bases, with 20 bases separating them. Germline values: CDR1 SGHDN, CDR2 FVKESK. The CDR3 contains 16 residues. The CDR3 sequence: CASSPQIVMLRTEAFF. The CDR3 DNA reads as TGTGCCAGCAGCCCACAGATCGTTATGTTGAGGACTGAAGCTTTCTTT. Variable domain in full (rest from reference TRBV14 and TRBJ1-1): EAGVTQFPSHSVIEKGQTVTLRCDPISGHDNLYWYRRVMGKEIKFLLHFVKESKQDESGMPNNRFLAERTGGTYSTLKVQPAELEDSGVYFCASSPQIVMLRTEAFFGQGTRLTVV.

This clone was found a few times. The chain uses TRBV7-9 and TRBJ2-1; D perhaps matches TRBD2 (5 bases). From germline, CDR1 is SEHNR and CDR2 FQNEAQ (reference sequence). The CDR3 has 15 residues. Trimming pared 4 bases from V and 3 bases from J, leaving 13 bases between. CDR3 nucleotides: TGTGCCAGCAGCTCCCCATCGGGGTACTACAATGAGCAGTTCTTC. Amino acid sequence: CASSSPSGYYNEQFF.

Of note for this clone: Sequence at one end of the junction differs from germline and may be a read error. The J gene is TRBJ2-2, the V gene TRBV7-3; D is undetermined. The CDR3 runs to 15 residues. The germline V gene has CDR1 SGHTA and CDR2 FQGTGA. The CDR3 DNA is TGTGCCAACAGCCCCACAAGCGCGACCACCGGGGAGCTGTTTTTT. Translation gives CANSPTSATTGELFF.

This rearrangement joins TRBV7-2 to TRBJ1-2, with D hard to call. Germline V gene sequence: CDR1 SGHTA, CDR2 FQGNSA. The CDR3 is made up of 12 amino acids. The V gene lost 2 bases and the J gene lost 4 bases, with 5 bases spanning the gap. CDR3 loop: CASSLQPYGYTF. In DNA, the CDR3 is TGTGCCAGCAGCTTACAGCCCTATGGCTACACCTTC.

This chain joins TRBV9 and TRBJ2-5, with 10 bases fitting TRBD2. Germline-derived CDR1 and CDR2 are SGDLS and YYNGEE. V was clipped by 5 bases and J by 1 base; unmatched bases: 2. The CDR3 has 14 residues. This chain's CDR3 is CASSKREGQETQYF. In nucleotides, the CDR3 is TGTGCCAGCAGTAAGCGGGAGGGCCAAGAGACCCAGTACTTC. The variable domain in full, completed from reference TRBV9 and TRBJ2-5, reads DSGVTQTPKHLITATGQRVTLRCSPRSGDLSVYWYQQSLDQGLQFLIQYYNGEERAKGNILERFSAQQFPDLHSELNLSSLELGDSALYFCASSKREGQETQYFGPGTRLLVL.

The chain uses TRBV19 and TRBJ1-5, with 8 bases lining up with TRBD1. The trim removed 3 bases at V and 4 bases at J, leaving 8 bases unmatched. In germline, CDR1 is LNHDA, CDR2 SQIVND (reference sequence). This CDR3 has 16 amino acids. The CDR3 loop reads CASSISQGVRNQPQHF. CDR3 sequence (DNA): TGTGCCAGTAGTATCTCACAGGGGGTAAGGAATCAGCCCCAGCATTTT.

There are a few counts of this clone. The V gene is TRBV5-1, the J gene TRBJ1-2; 9 bases fit TRBD1. The CDR3 has 16 amino acids. Germline assignment: CDR1 SGHRS and CDR2 YFSETQ. Trimming took 0 bases from V and 1 from J; bases not matched to a gene: 4. CDR3 sequence reads: CASSLAMDRGNYGYTF. CDR3 coding DNA: TGCGCCAGCAGCTTGGCCATGGACAGGGGTAACTATGGCTACACCTTC.

The chain couples TRBV11-3 to TRBJ2-1; 10 bases line up with TRBD1. CDR1 and CDR2 from the germline V gene are SGHNT and YENEEA. This CDR3 has 20 residues. Trimming at V came to 3 bases and at J to 7 bases, leaving 21 bases not matched to a gene. The CDR3 DNA follows: TGTGCCAGCAGCTTGGGGAGGACAGGGGGAAGTCCCAGGACTGAAAATGAGCAGTTCTTC. This gives the protein CASSLGRTGGSPRTENEQFF. The full variable domain, in which reference TRBV11-3 and TRBJ2-1 provide the parts outside the CDR3, is EAGVVQSPRYKIIEKKQPVAFWCNPISGHNTLYWYLQNLGQGPELLIRYENEEAVDDSQLPKDRFSAERLKGVDSTLKIQPAELGDSAVYLCASSLGRTGGSPRTENEQFFGPGTRLTVL.

Of note for this clone: This sample includes further DNA sequences coding for the same CDR3. The V and J genes are TRBV7-8 and TRBJ1-1; D uncertain. Trimming cost V 5 bases and J 2 bases, with 12 bases left between them. Germline V gene data show CDR1 as SGHVS and CDR2 as FQNEAQ. The CDR3 runs 14 residues. CDR3: CASSLRTENTEAFF. In DNA form, the CDR3 reads TGTGCCAGCAGCCTTAGGACGGAAAACACTGAAGCTTTCTTT.